Presented here are 3 T cell receptor beta chains from one specimen sequenced in a study of blood T cell repertoires in COVID-19. The assay was immunoSEQ multiplex PCR, and TCRdb's table has in-frame clones only and misses some. The sample carries 45,000 to 60,000 clones, 70% to 90% recorded once. The sequenced sample consisted of peripheral blood. These receptors were obtained from a human donor with active COVID-19. The donor label of this sample is uncertain.

This chain links TRBV2 with TRBJ2-3; 10 bases are a match to TRBD2. Germline values: CDR1 SNHLY, CDR2 FYNNEI. This CDR3 is built from 15 residues. V dropped 4 bases and J dropped 5; count of bases not matched to a gene: 6. This CDR3 is CASSAPSGRVDTQYF. The CDR3 region has the DNA TGTGCCAGCAGTGCCCCTAGCGGGAGAGTAGATACGCAGTATTTT.

The chain joins TRBV28 to TRBJ2-7, with D uncertain. CDR3 size: 14 residues. V lost 0 bases and J lost 4, with 10 bases in between. CDR1 and CDR2 from the germline V gene are MDHEN and SYDVKM. CDR3 in DNA: TGTGCCAGCAGTTTATGGCCCAGTAAGTACGAGCAGTACTTC. It encodes CASSLWPSKYEQYF.

The chain combines TRBV9 with TRBJ2-2; 9 bases agree with TRBD1. The CDR3 has 15 residues. V was clipped by 0 bases and J by 6 bases; unmatched bases: 3. CDR1 SGDLS and CDR2 YYNGEE come from the germline V gene. CDR3 DNA sequence: TGTGCCAGCAGCGTAGCGGGACAGGGTTCCGGGGAGCTGTTTTTT. Translating gives CASSVAGQGSGELFF.